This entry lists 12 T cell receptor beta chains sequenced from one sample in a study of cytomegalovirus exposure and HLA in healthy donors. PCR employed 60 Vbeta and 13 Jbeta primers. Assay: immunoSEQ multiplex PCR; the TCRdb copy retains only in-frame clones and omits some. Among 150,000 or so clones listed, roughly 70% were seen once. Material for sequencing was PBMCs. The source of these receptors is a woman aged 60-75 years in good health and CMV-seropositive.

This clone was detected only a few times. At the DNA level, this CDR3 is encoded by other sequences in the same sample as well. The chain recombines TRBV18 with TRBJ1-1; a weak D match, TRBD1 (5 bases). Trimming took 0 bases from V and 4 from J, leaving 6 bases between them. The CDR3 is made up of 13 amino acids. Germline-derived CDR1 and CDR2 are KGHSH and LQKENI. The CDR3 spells CASSPPGGTEAFF. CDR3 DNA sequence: TGTGCCAGCTCACCACCCGGGGGCACTGAAGCTTTCTTT. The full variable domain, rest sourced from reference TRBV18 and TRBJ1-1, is NAGVMQNPRHLVRRRGQEARLRCSPMKGHSHVYWYRQLPEEGLKFMVYLQKENIIDESGMPKERFSAEFPKEGPSILRIQQVVRGDSAAYFCASSPPGGTEAFFGQGTRLTVV.

Here the CDR3 DNA reads TGCGCCAGCAGCACGGACAGGTACACAGATACGCAGTATTTT. Amino acids: CASSTDRYTDTQYF. V is TRBV5-1 and J is TRBJ2-3, with 7 bases matching TRBD1. CDR1 SGHRS and CDR2 YFSETQ come from the germline V gene. The ends lost 4 bases at V and 2 bases at J; junction bases unmatched: 4. The CDR3 covers 14 residues.

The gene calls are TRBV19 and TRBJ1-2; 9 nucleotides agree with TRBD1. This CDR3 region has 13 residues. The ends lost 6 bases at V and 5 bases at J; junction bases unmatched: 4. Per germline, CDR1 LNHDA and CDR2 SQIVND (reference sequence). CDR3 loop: CASRDRGGYGYTF. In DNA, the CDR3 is TGTGCCAGTAGGGACAGGGGAGGGTATGGCTACACCTTC.

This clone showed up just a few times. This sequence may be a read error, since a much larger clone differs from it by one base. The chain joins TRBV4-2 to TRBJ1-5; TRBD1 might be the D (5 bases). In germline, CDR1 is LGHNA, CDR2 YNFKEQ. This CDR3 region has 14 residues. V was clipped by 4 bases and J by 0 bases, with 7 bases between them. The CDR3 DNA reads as TGTGCCAGCAGCCTAGACAGTAGCAATCAGCCCCAGCATTTT. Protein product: CASSLDSSNQPQHF.

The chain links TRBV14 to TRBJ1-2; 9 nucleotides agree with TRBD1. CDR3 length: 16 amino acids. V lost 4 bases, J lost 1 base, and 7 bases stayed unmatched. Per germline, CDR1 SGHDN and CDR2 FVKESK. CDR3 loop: CASSPSGTGFNYGYTF. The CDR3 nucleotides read TGTGCCAGCAGCCCATCAGGGACAGGGTTTAACTATGGCTACACCTTC.

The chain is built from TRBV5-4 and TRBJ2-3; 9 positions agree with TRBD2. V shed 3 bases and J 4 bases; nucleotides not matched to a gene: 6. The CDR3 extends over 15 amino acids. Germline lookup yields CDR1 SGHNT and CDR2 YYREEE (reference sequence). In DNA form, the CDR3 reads TGTGCCAGCAGCTCGCGGGAGGGCCAGGCAGATACGCAGTATTTT. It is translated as CASSSREGQADTQYF.

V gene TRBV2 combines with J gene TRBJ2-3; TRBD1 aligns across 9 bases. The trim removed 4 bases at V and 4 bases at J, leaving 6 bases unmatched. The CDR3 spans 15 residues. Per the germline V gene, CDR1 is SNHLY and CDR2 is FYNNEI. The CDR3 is CASSGQTGGADTQYF. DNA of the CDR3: TGTGCCAGCAGTGGGCAGACAGGGGGGGCAGATACGCAGTATTTT.

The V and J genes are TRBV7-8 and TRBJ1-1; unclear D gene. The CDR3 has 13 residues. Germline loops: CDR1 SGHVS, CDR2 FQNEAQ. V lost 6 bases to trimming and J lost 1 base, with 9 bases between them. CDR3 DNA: TGTGCCAGCAGTTTACTAGAGAACACTGAAGCTTTCTTT. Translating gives CASSLLENTEAFF.

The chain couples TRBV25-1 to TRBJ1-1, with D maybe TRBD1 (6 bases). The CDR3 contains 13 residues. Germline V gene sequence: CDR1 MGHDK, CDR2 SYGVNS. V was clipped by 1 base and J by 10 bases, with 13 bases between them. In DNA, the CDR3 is TGTGCCAGCAGTGAATCAGGGAACAGGGTAGCTTTCTTT. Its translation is CASSESGNRVAFF.

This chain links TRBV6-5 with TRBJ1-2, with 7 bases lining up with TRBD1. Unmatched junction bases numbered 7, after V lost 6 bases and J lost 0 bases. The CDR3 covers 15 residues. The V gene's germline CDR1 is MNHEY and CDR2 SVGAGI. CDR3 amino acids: CASSPTGIANYGYTF. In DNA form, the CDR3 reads TGTGCCAGCAGCCCGACAGGGATAGCTAACTATGGCTACACCTTC.

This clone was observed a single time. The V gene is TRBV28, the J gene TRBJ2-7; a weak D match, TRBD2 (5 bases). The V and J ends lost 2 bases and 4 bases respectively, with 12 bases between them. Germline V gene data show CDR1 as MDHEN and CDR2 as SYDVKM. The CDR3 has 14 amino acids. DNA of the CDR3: TGTGCCAGCAGTTTAGCGGGCTTGAGTTACGAGCAGTACTTC. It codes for CASSLAGLSYEQYF.

The CDR3 sequence is CASTSRDRDGYTF. The DNA for the CDR3 is TGTGCCAGCACCTCTAGGGACAGAGATGGCTACACCTTC. The rearrangement links TRBV6-5 to TRBJ1-2; 7 nucleotides match TRBD1. V lost 7 bases, J lost 6 bases, and 8 bases stayed unmatched. The germline V gene encodes CDR1 MNHEY and CDR2 SVGAGI. The CDR3 is 13 residues long.